Reported below is one TCR beta chain. The V end was cut by 2 bases, the J end by 6 bases, with 19 bases between. This CDR3 region has 16 residues. CDR1 and CDR2 from the germline V gene are SGHDN and FVKESK. The data are from a study of blood T cell repertoires in COVID-19. The wider study: T cells, B-cell-depleted T cells, or PBMCs supplied cDNA or gDNA.

The method was immunoSEQ multiplex PCR; TCRdb's version includes in-frame clones alone and lacks a portion of them. The table lists over 100,000 clones, around nine tenths of them singletons, with under 2.5% in the top ten. The sample consisted of peripheral blood. This chain joins TRBV14 and TRBJ1-2, with D possibly TRBD1 on 5 matching bases. The receptor was isolated from a man aged 45 to 65 with active COVID-19. For the CDR3, the DNA is TGTGCCAGCAGCCAATTAGGTGGCAGGGCTAAGGATGGCTACACCTTC. This gives the protein CASSQLGGRAKDGYTF.